What follows are 22 T cell receptor beta chains derived from one specimen sequenced in a study of shared clonotypes between healthy human individuals. Data came from immunoSEQ multiplex PCR; TCRdb stores just in-frame clones and leaves some out. The table includes about 490,000 clones, around 73% detected once. The material sequenced was PBMCs. The receptors derive from a middle-aged woman in good health. Some clones in this sample may be carry-over from other donors' samples.

The chain has TRBV16 and TRBJ1-5, with D possibly being TRBD1 (6 bases). Trimming took off 4 bases at V and 9 bases at J, with 13 bases between the two ends. Germline values: CDR1 KGHSY, CDR2 FQNENV. The CDR3 spans 13 residues. The CDR3 DNA sequence: TGTGCCAGCAGCCTAGACAGGAGTGGGCCCCAGCATTTT. Amino acids: CASSLDRSGPQHF.

V and J are TRBV28 and TRBJ2-1; D is possibly TRBD2 (6 bases). The V gene's germline CDR1 is MDHEN and CDR2 SYDVKM. V lost 8 bases, J lost 5 bases, and 19 bases lay in between. CDR3 length equals 15 residues. Here the CDR3 DNA reads TGTGCCAGCGCCGCGGGGTGGCGGGGCAACAATGAGCAGTTCTTC. This sequence encodes CASAAGWRGNNEQFF.

This clone was picked up one time. The V gene is TRBV30, the J gene TRBJ2-7; D perhaps matches TRBD2 (6 bases). Looked up from germline, CDR1 is GTSNPN and CDR2 is SVGIG (reference sequence). Between the trimmed V and J ends, which lost 8 bases and 6 bases, there was a span of 20 bases. The CDR3 length is 13 residues. This chain's CDR3 is CATYRLDSGEQYF. CDR3 coding DNA: TGTGCCACATATCGACTAGACTCCGGCGAGCAGTACTTC.

J is TRBJ1-4 and V is TRBV6-6, with no clear D. The length of the CDR3 is 13 residues. Trimming took off 4 bases at V and 12 bases at J, with 15 bases between the two ends. The germline CDR1 and CDR2 sequences are MNHNY and SVGAGI (reference sequence). CDR3 bases: TGTGCCAGCAGTTTAAACATGGATGGGCAACTGTTTTTT. Translated, it gives CASSLNMDGQLFF.

The sample holds one count of this clone. The chain links TRBV11-3 to TRBJ2-7; 7 positions match TRBD2. The CDR3 is made up of 13 amino acids. The V segment lost 3 bases and the J segment 3 bases; nucleotides outside the gene matches: 2. The germline V gene encodes CDR1 SGHNT and CDR2 YENEEA. CDR3 nucleotides: TGTGCCAGCAGCTTCCGCGGGAGCTACGAGCAGTACTTC. This gives the protein CASSFRGSYEQYF.

As for this clone: A far larger clone lies a single base away; this is likely a read error. Likely a read error: the CDR3 ends without its conserved phenylalanine or tryptophan. The rearrangement links TRBV7-9 to TRBJ1-1; unclear D gene. The germline V and J ends were trimmed by 4 bases and 5 bases, with 11 bases remaining between them. CDR1 and CDR2 (germline): SEHNR, FQNEAQ (reference sequence). The CDR3 totals 13 residues. The CDR3 is CASSSEGGTEAFS. DNA for the CDR3: TGTGCCAGCAGCTCGGAGGGAGGGACTGAAGCTTTCTCT.

In this sample, this clone turned up a few times. This sequence joins TRBV11-3 and TRBJ2-1; 7 nucleotides line up with TRBD2. Germline assignment: CDR1 SGHNT and CDR2 YENEEA. The CDR3 length is 15 residues. With V trimmed by 4 bases and J by 5 bases, 8 bases remained unmatched. The CDR3 protein is CASSYSGNGNNEQFF. CDR3 bases: TGTGCCAGCAGCTACAGCGGGAATGGTAACAATGAGCAGTTCTTC.

The chain combines TRBV5-1 with TRBJ2-5; D may be TRBD1 or TRBD2 (5 bases each). From germline, CDR1 is SGHRS and CDR2 YFSETQ. V lost 4 bases and J 1 base, leaving 17 bases between the germline ends. There are 16 residues in the CDR3. The CDR3 DNA is TGCGCCAGCAGCACTGGGGGTAGCGAACCCCAAGAGACCCAGTACTTC. Translating it yields CASSTGGSEPQETQYF. Complete variable domain (other parts from reference TRBV5-1 and TRBJ2-5): KAGVTQTPRYLIKTRGQQVTLSCSPISGHRSVSWYQQTPGQGLQFLFEYFSETQRNKGNFPGRFSGRQFSNSRSEMNVSTLELGDSALYLCASSTGGSEPQETQYFGPGTRLLVL.

The V and J genes are TRBV2 and TRBJ2-3, with TRBD1 matching over 10 bases. Germline V gene lookup returns CDR1 SNHLY and CDR2 FYNNEI. V lost 6 bases, J lost 3 bases, and 6 bases stayed unmatched. The CDR3 contains 15 residues. The CDR3 here is CASRARQGATDTQYF. The CDR3, as DNA: TGTGCCAGCAGGGCCCGACAGGGGGCAACAGATACGCAGTATTTT. The variable domain in full, completed from reference TRBV2 and TRBJ2-3, reads EPEVTQTPSHQVTQMGQEVILRCVPISNHLYFYWYRQILGQKVEFLVSFYNNEISEKSEIFDDQFSVERPDGSNFTLKIRSTKLEDSAMYFCASRARQGATDTQYFGPGTRLTVL.

This clone was observed a few times. The chain recombines TRBV18 with TRBJ2-2; D not certain. The CDR3 is 12 residues long. Germline loops: CDR1 KGHSH, CDR2 LQKENI. With 3 bases removed from V and 4 bases from J, the gap between germline ends came to 3 bases. The CDR3 loop reads CASSPRTGELFF. The CDR3 DNA sequence: TGTGCCAGCTCACCCCGCACCGGGGAGCTGTTTTTT.

V usage is TRBV27 and J usage is TRBJ2-5; tentatively, D is TRBD1 (7 bases). In germline, CDR1 is MNHEY, CDR2 SMNVEV (reference sequence). V was shortened by 6 bases and J by 1 base, with 18 bases between the two germline ends. The CDR3 is 16 residues long. The CDR3: CASRAGRQGGQETQYF. CDR3 DNA: TGTGCCAGCAGGGCGGGGAGACAGGGAGGCCAAGAGACCCAGTACTTC.

This chain links TRBV19 with TRBJ2-2; 8 positions agree with TRBD2. The CDR3 covers 15 residues. CDR1 and CDR2 from the germline V gene are LNHDA and SQIVND (reference sequence). Trimming cost V 5 bases and J 4 bases; bases outside gene matches: 6. The CDR3 protein is CASSPAGVGTGELFF. For the CDR3, the DNA is TGTGCCAGTAGTCCAGCGGGAGTCGGCACCGGGGAGCTGTTTTTT.

J is TRBJ2-7 and V is TRBV6-5; TRBD1 agrees at 7 bases. This CDR3 is built from 13 residues. After removal of 2 bases from V and 3 bases from J, the junction contained 1 base not matched to a gene. The V gene's germline CDR1 is MNHEY and CDR2 SVGAGI. DNA of the CDR3: TGTGCCAGCAGTTACACAGGGGACTACGAGCAGTACTTC. This gives the protein CASSYTGDYEQYF.

In nucleotides, the CDR3 is TGTGCCAGCTCGGAAGGAAGGTTCAATGAGCAGTTCTTC. It specifies CASSEGRFNEQFF. The chain is built from TRBV7-9 and TRBJ2-1; no clear D gene. The CDR3 runs 13 residues. CDR1 and CDR2 (germline): SEHNR, FQNEAQ (reference sequence). V was clipped by 8 bases and J by 6 bases, with 14 bases between them.

The genes are TRBV19 and TRBJ2-7, with D perhaps TRBD2 (5 bases). Trimming took 1 base from V and 5 from J, leaving 12 bases between them. The length of the CDR3 is 14 residues. The germline CDR1 and CDR2 sequences are LNHDA and SQIVND (reference sequence). The CDR3 nucleotides read TGTGCCAGTAGTATAGTGGGGATCGGGAACGAGCAGTACTTC. It encodes CASSIVGIGNEQYF.

This chain joins TRBV10-3 and TRBJ1-4; D remains unclear. This CDR3 is built from 15 residues. The ends were cut back, 6 bases at V and 0 bases at J, with 11 bases in the middle. Germline values: CDR1 ENHRY, CDR2 SYGVKD. CDR3 nucleotides: TGTGCCATCAGCCCGGGCCTCGCAACTAATGAAAAACTGTTTTTT. Its translation: CAISPGLATNEKLFF.

The chain is built from TRBV28 and TRBJ1-2; no clear D gene. CDR1 is MDHEN, CDR2 SYDVKM, per germline. The CDR3 is made up of 14 amino acids. Trimming stripped 2 bases from V and 5 bases from J, with 12 bases between. The CDR3 sequence is CASSLDGNLYGYTF. The CDR3 DNA reads TGTGCCAGCAGTTTAGATGGGAATCTTTATGGCTACACCTTC.

As to this clone: A junction boundary mismatches the germline segment, possibly from a read error. This chain uses TRBV9 with TRBJ1-2, with a possible D match to TRBD1 (5 bases). The CDR3 contains 12 residues. The germline V gene encodes CDR1 SGDLS and CDR2 YYNGEE. The CDR3 sequence: CASSVAGIPIVF. Here the CDR3 DNA reads TGTGCCAGCAGCGTAGCAGGGATCCCAATAGTTTTC.

The CDR3 sequence is CASSLGDATNEKLFF. CDR3 DNA sequence: TGTGCCAGCAGTCTCGGGGATGCAACTAATGAAAAACTGTTTTTT. The genes are TRBV5-4 and TRBJ1-4; D not certain. Germline CDR1 and CDR2: SGHNT and YYREEE (reference sequence). V lost 5 bases, J lost 0 bases, and 11 bases lay in between. This CDR3 spans 15 amino acids.

This clone showed up just a few times. The chain is built from TRBV5-1 and TRBJ1-4; D remains ambiguous. Germline V gene sequence: CDR1 SGHRS, CDR2 YFSETQ. The CDR3 runs 14 residues. Trimming shortened V by 6 bases and J by 4 bases, and 13 bases separated the two germline ends. CDR3 sequence: CASKPERINEKLFF. Here the CDR3 DNA reads TGCGCCAGCAAGCCCGAACGGATTAATGAAAAACTGTTTTTT.

With respect to this clone: The CDR3 ends on some other residue instead of the conserved phenylalanine or tryptophan, so this is likely a read error. The chain uses TRBV10-2 and TRBJ1-1, with D possibly matching TRBD1 (5 bases). V lost 8 bases, J lost 4 bases, and 14 bases lay in between. Germline V gene sequence: CDR1 WSHSY, CDR2 SAAADI. The CDR3 has 13 amino acids. CDR3 protein: CASGSGYTTEAFL. CDR3 DNA sequence: TGCGCCAGCGGTTCAGGGTATACCACTGAAGCTTTCTTA.

This chain links TRBV6-6 with TRBJ1-3, with D possibly matching TRBD1 (6 bases). The V end lost 5 bases, the J end lost 2 bases, and 16 bases lay between the germline ends. This CDR3 contains 16 residues. CDR1 and CDR2 (germline): MNHNY, SVGAGI (reference sequence). The CDR3 spells CASSLPGAGAGNTIYF. CDR3 coding DNA: TGTGCCAGCAGTCTCCCCGGCGCAGGGGCTGGAAACACCATATATTTT.